This paragraph reports one TCR beta chain. These data belong to a study of OX40 agonist ivuxolimab in advanced cancers. The overall study: Every 2 weeks, patients received ivuxolimab intravenously, dosed at 0.01 to 10 mg/kg.

Clones were read by immunoSEQ multiplex PCR, and TCRdb kept only the in-frame ones, dropping some. The sample shows over 40,000 clones, more than 70% of them seen only once. The V and J ends lost 7 bases and 2 bases respectively, with 13 bases between them. Germline V CDR1 and CDR2: SGHRS, YFSETQ. The CDR3 spans 13 residues. The specimen comprised CD4+ or CD8+ T cells sorted from blood, sampled in a trial of the OX40 agonist ivuxolimab. V is TRBV5-1 and J is TRBJ2-7; tentatively, D is TRBD1 (5 bases). The sequence was collected from an adult with an advanced solid tumor such as melanoma, head and neck, liver or kidney cancer. The CDR3 loop is CASRPDTTYEQYF. Written as DNA, the CDR3 is TGCGCCAGCCGCCCGGACACAACCTACGAGCAGTACTTC.